This T cell receptor (beta chain) is from a study of CD8+CD57+ T cells in acquired aplastic anemia. Per the germline V gene, CDR1 is SGHTA and CDR2 is FQGTGA. The CDR3 extends over 15 amino acids. V dropped 5 bases and J dropped 10; count of bases not matched to a gene: 9. This clonotype was picked up many times. TCR beta VDJ and CDR3 profiling used genomic DNA as template. TCRdb re-called the reads with MiXCR, one entry per CDR3 protein. The sample has 200,000 to 250,000 distinct CDR3 sequences; around 60% are singletons. The clonotype was recovered from a human donor in good health. The J gene is TRBJ2-7, the V gene TRBV7-3; 15 positions match TRBD2. Sequencing used sorted CD4+, CD8+, or CD8+CD57+ T cells (not recorded which) from PBMCs. The DNA of the CDR3 is TGTGCCAGCAGCCCAGGGACTAGCGGGGGGCAGCTTCAGTACTTC. Its protein product is CASSPGTSGGQLQYF.